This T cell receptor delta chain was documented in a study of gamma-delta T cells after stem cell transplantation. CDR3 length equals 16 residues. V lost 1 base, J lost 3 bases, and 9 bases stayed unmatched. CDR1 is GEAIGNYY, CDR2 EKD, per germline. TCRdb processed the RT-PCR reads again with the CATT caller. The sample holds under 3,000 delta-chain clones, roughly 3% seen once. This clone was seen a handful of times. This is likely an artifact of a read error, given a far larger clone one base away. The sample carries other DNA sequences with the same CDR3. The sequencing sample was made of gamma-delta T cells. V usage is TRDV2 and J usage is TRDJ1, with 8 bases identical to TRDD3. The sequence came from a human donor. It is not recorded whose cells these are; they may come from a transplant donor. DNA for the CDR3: TGTGCCTGTGACACTCTACTAGGGGATACTTCCGATAAACTCATCTTT. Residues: CACDTLLGDTSDKLIF.